Listed here are 29 T cell receptor beta chains from one sample, sequenced in a study of T cell responses to AZD1222 COVID-19 vaccine (dated by TCRdb to 2020 to 2022). The library was produced with the immunoSEQ multiplex PCR assay. As stored in TCRdb, this immuneACCESS dataset retains in-frame rearrangements with V and J assigned. A fraction of the clones does not appear; measured against another copy, unresolved V genes explain less than half of the discrepancy, and the remainder lacks a known reason. This sample has some 120,000 clones in its table, and about nine tenths of those were observed once. The ten most abundant clones make up under 20% of the sample. The time point label here, explained by the study, means: baseline before first vaccination. The label giving this sample's treatment or condition can be read as: meningococcal conjugate vaccine given as trial control. The sequences come from peripheral blood, collected on day 0 of MenACWY control vaccination. The receptors shown here come from an adult in good health.

The chain combines TRBV2 with TRBJ1-1; the match to TRBD1 covers 12 bases. The V segment lost 5 bases and the J segment 5 bases; nucleotides outside the gene matches: 18. The V gene's germline CDR1 is SNHLY and CDR2 FYNNEI. The CDR3 is 19 amino acids. The CDR3 loop reads CASSSPGQGAGMAKTEAFF. The CDR3 DNA reads TGTGCCAGCAGTTCGCCGGGACAGGGGGCGGGGATGGCAAAAACTGAAGCTTTCTTT.

This chain joins TRBV7-9 and TRBJ1-1; D is unclear. The V gene lost 3 bases and the J gene lost 4 bases, with 9 bases spanning the gap. This CDR3 has 13 amino acids. Germline CDR1 and CDR2: SEHNR and FQNEAQ (reference sequence). Here the CDR3 DNA reads TGTGCCAGCAGCTTTACGAAGGGCACTGAAGCTTTCTTT. It is translated as CASSFTKGTEAFF.

This rearrangement joins TRBV24-1 to TRBJ2-2; weak D call: TRBD2 (6 bases). The CDR3 sequence is 14 residues long. Germline CDR1 reads KGHDR; CDR2 reads SFDVKD. Trimming cost V 9 bases and J 2 bases, with 12 bases left between them. The CDR3 sequence: CATRGSLNTGELFF. The CDR3 bases are TGTGCCACCCGGGGGAGTCTAAACACCGGGGAGCTGTTTTTT.

CDR3 region: CASTPYSGHQRTF. The CDR3 DNA is TGTGCCAGCACCCCATACTCGGGTCACCAAAGGACCTTC. The V call is TRBV6-1, the J call TRBJ1-2; the D is unclear. V shed 7 bases and J shed 14 bases, with 23 bases lying between them. The CDR3 length is 13 residues. Per the germline V gene, CDR1 is MNHNS and CDR2 is SASEGT.

The rearrangement joins TRBV15 to TRBJ1-1, with D maybe TRBD1 (5 bases). The CDR3 runs to 15 residues. Germline V gene data show CDR1 as LNHNV and CDR2 as YYDKDF (reference sequence). V was trimmed by 0 bases and J by 9 bases, leaving 17 bases between them. The CDR3 DNA is TGTGCCACCAGCAGAGATCGGGGGGAACAATTTAAAGCTTTCTTT. Its translation: CATSRDRGEQFKAFF.

The chain employs TRBV7-6 and TRBJ2-2, with D hard to call. Germline CDR1 is SGHVS and CDR2 is FNYEAQ. The CDR3 extends over 13 amino acids. Trimming shortened V by 4 bases and J by 3 bases, and 6 bases separated the two germline ends. The CDR3 is CASSSSYTGELFF. The CDR3 coding sequence is TGTGCCAGCAGCTCCAGTTACACCGGGGAGCTGTTTTTT. Full variable domain (remainder filled in from reference TRBV7-6 and TRBJ2-2): GAGVSQSPRYKVTKRGQDVALRCDPISGHVSLYWYRQALGQGPEFLTYFNYEAQQDKSGLPNDRFSAERPEGSISTLTIQRTEQRDSAMYRCASSSSYTGELFFGEGSRLTVL.

A remark on this clone: Other DNA sequences in this sample translate to the same CDR3. This chain joins TRBV5-1 and TRBJ2-7, with unresolved D. This CDR3 spans 14 amino acids. The V end was cut by 0 bases, the J end by 0 bases, with 7 bases between. CDR1 and CDR2 from the germline V gene are SGHRS and YFSETQ. The CDR3 DNA follows: TGCGCCAGCAGCTTGGCCAGTAGCTCCTACGAGCAGTACTTC. As protein: CASSLASSSYEQYF.

The chain is built from TRBV5-1 and TRBJ1-2; possible D gene TRBD1, 5 bases. V was clipped by 4 bases and J by 3 bases, with 10 bases between them. Germline V gives CDR1 SGHRS, CDR2 YFSETQ. The CDR3 runs 13 residues. The CDR3 nucleotides read TGCGCCAGCAGCGTCGGGACGTACTATGGCTACACCTTC. This encodes CASSVGTYYGYTF.

The chain joins TRBV2 to TRBJ1-3; TRBD1 is a possible D gene (6 bases). Germline V gives CDR1 SNHLY, CDR2 FYNNEI. The CDR3 has 16 amino acids. The ends were cut back, 5 bases at V and 0 bases at J, with 14 bases in the middle. CDR3 DNA: TGTGCCAGCAGTAGGGCGGGACAACACTCTGGAAACACCATATATTTT. Translated, it gives CASSRAGQHSGNTIYF.

CDR3 protein: CASSLYEGNTIYF. CDR3 nucleotide sequence: TGTGCCAGCTCCCTCTATGAAGGGAACACCATATATTTT. The chain carries TRBV18 and TRBJ1-3; D not resolved. Germline V gives CDR1 KGHSH, CDR2 LQKENI. The CDR3 sequence is 13 residues long. The V and J ends lost 6 bases and 7 bases respectively, with 13 bases between them.

The CDR3 protein is CASSLGAGAYNEQFF. The CDR3 DNA follows: TGTGCCAGCAGCTTAGGGGCGGGAGCTTACAATGAGCAGTTCTTC. J is TRBJ2-1 and V is TRBV7-2; 7 bases are a match to TRBD2. Germline lookup yields CDR1 SGHTA and CDR2 FQGNSA. The CDR3 sequence is 15 residues long. After removal of 1 base from V and 4 bases from J, the junction contained 4 bases not matched to a gene.

V is TRBV30 and J is TRBJ1-1, with D maybe TRBD1 (6 bases). Germline CDR1 is GTSNPN and CDR2 is SVGIG (reference sequence). The CDR3 is 13 residues long. The germline V and J ends were trimmed by 4 bases and 0 bases, with 9 bases remaining between them. The CDR3 reads CAWTTGMNTEAFF. In DNA form, the CDR3 reads TGTGCCTGGACAACAGGGATGAACACTGAAGCTTTCTTT. The whole variable domain, remainder taken from reference TRBV30 and TRBJ1-1, is SQTIHQWPATLVQPVGSPLSLECTVEGTSNPNLYWYRQAAGRGLQLLFYSVGIGQISSEVPQNLSASRPQDRQFILSSKKLLLSDSGFYLCAWTTGMNTEAFFGQGTRLTVV.

The CDR3 bases are TGTGCCAGCAGCACCTACACCGGGGAGCTGTTTTTT. Its protein is CASSTYTGELFF. The chain is built from TRBV7-3 and TRBJ2-2; no reliable D call. Deletions cut 5 bases from V and 3 bases from J, with 4 bases between. CDR3 length equals 12 residues. The germline V gene encodes CDR1 SGHTA and CDR2 FQGTGA.

The rearrangement uses TRBV27 and TRBJ2-7; D gene unclear. V gave up 6 bases and J gave up 3 bases, with 6 bases separating them. The length of the CDR3 is 11 residues. The germline V gene encodes CDR1 MNHEY and CDR2 SMNVEV (reference sequence). The CDR3 region has the DNA TGTGCCAGCAGAGTTGGCTACGAGCAGTACTTC. This translates into CASRVGYEQYF.

The chain carries TRBV2 and TRBJ2-7; D unresolved. CDR3 size: 11 residues. Trimming removed 10 bases at V and 2 bases at J, with 9 bases between. From germline, CDR1 is SNHLY and CDR2 FYNNEI. CDR3 nucleotide sequence: TGTGCCACCGCGAGGACCTACGAGCAGTACTTC. Translated, it gives CATARTYEQYF.

The chain uses TRBV6-5 and TRBJ1-2, with unresolved D. The V gene lost 6 bases and the J gene lost 3 bases, with 17 bases spanning the gap. This CDR3 region has 15 residues. Germline V gives CDR1 MNHEY, CDR2 SVGAGI. CDR3 residues: CASSVDKSGYYGYTF. CDR3 bases: TGTGCCAGCAGCGTTGACAAGAGTGGCTACTATGGCTACACCTTC.

This rearrangement joins TRBV5-1 to TRBJ2-7; 12 nucleotides line up with TRBD2. The CDR3 length is 16 residues. The ends lost 4 bases at V and 2 bases at J; junction bases unmatched: 7. The V gene's germline CDR1 is SGHRS and CDR2 YFSETQ. CDR3 DNA sequence: TGCGCCAGCAGCCCACGACGACTAGCGGGAGCCTACGAGCAGTACTTC. The encoded protein is CASSPRRLAGAYEQYF.

The chain uses TRBV14 and TRBJ2-7, with TRBD2 matching 7 bases. Germline values: CDR1 SGHDN, CDR2 FVKESK. The ends lost 5 bases at V and 2 bases at J; junction bases unmatched: 6. This CDR3 is built from 14 residues. CDR3 nucleotide sequence: TGTGCCAGCAGCTCTAGCGGAATAACCTACGAGCAGTACTTC. Translating gives CASSSSGITYEQYF.

The gene calls are TRBV18 and TRBJ2-7, with a tentative D call TRBD1 (6 bases). V was clipped by 4 bases and J by 0 bases, with 16 bases between them. This CDR3 spans 16 amino acids. Germline values: CDR1 KGHSH, CDR2 LQKENI. The CDR3 DNA reads as TGTGCCAGCTCACTAAAGGGGGAGTCCGTCTCCTACGAGCAGTACTTC. Its translation is CASSLKGESVSYEQYF.

The genes are TRBV27 and TRBJ1-2; a weak D match, TRBD1 (5 bases). The germline V and J ends were trimmed by 2 bases and 3 bases, with 13 bases remaining between them. Germline CDR1 and CDR2: MNHEY and SMNVEV (reference sequence). This CDR3 has 15 amino acids. The CDR3 reads CASSLLKSRDYGYTF. Written as DNA, the CDR3 is TGTGCCAGCAGTTTACTCAAATCCAGGGACTATGGCTACACCTTC.

The J gene is TRBJ1-2, the V gene TRBV28; no clear D. The germline V gene encodes CDR1 MDHEN and CDR2 SYDVKM. This CDR3 comprises 14 residues. V lost 1 base and J 8 bases, leaving 14 bases between the germline ends. CDR3: CASSLFSIVGGYTF. The CDR3 nucleotides are TGTGCCAGCAGTTTATTCTCTATCGTGGGCGGCTACACCTTC.

This rearrangement joins TRBV7-2 to TRBJ2-1; 7 nucleotides line up with TRBD2. The junction had 6 bases not matched to a gene; V was cut back by 4 bases and J by 9 bases. The CDR3 is 13 residues long. The germline V gene has CDR1 SGHTA and CDR2 FQGNSA. This CDR3 is CASSSVGGGEQFF. The DNA of the CDR3 is TGTGCCAGCAGCTCCGTAGGCGGGGGTGAGCAGTTCTTC.

This chain connects TRBV2 to TRBJ1-2, with TRBD1 as a possible D gene (6 bases). V dropped 7 bases and J dropped 3 bases, with 15 bases sitting between them. The germline V gene has CDR1 SNHLY and CDR2 FYNNEI. The CDR3 loop spans 14 amino acids. The CDR3 loop is CASTELGQHYGYTF. Here the CDR3 DNA reads TGTGCCAGCACCGAACTGGGACAACACTATGGCTACACCTTC.

The chain uses TRBV5-1 and TRBJ1-2; D call uncertain. Germline-derived CDR1 and CDR2 are SGHRS and YFSETQ. This CDR3 comprises 12 residues. V dropped 0 bases and J dropped 7 bases, with 7 bases sitting between them. The CDR3 loop is CASSLDPPGYTF. The DNA for the CDR3 is TGCGCCAGCAGCTTGGACCCTCCTGGCTACACCTTC.

The V and J genes are TRBV5-4 and TRBJ2-3, with 7 bases aligning to TRBD1. CDR3 size: 14 residues. Germline CDR1 and CDR2: SGHNT and YYREEE (reference sequence). The V and J ends lost 6 bases and 3 bases, in that order; junction bases with no gene match: 7. In DNA form, the CDR3 reads TGTGCCAGCAAGTTCGACAGGGTAACAGATACGCAGTATTTT. It encodes CASKFDRVTDTQYF.

The J gene is TRBJ2-2, the V gene TRBV5-1; the match to TRBD2 covers 9 bases. The germline V gene encodes CDR1 SGHRS and CDR2 YFSETQ. The CDR3 contains 16 residues. The V gene end was trimmed by 0 bases and the J gene end by 0 bases; junction bases not matched to a gene: 0. Here the CDR3 reads CASSLGLAANTGELFF. CDR3 DNA: TGCGCCAGCAGCTTGGGACTAGCGGCGAACACCGGGGAGCTGTTTTTT.

The chain carries TRBV27 and TRBJ2-7, with 13 bases lining up with TRBD2. Per the germline V gene, CDR1 is MNHEY and CDR2 is SMNVEV (reference sequence). The CDR3 has 16 residues. With 5 bases clipped from V and 4 bases from J, the junction kept 8 bases outside the gene matches. The CDR3 nucleotides are TGTGCCAGCAGTCCCGGACTAGCGGGAGTAAAATACGAGCAGTACTTC. It encodes CASSPGLAGVKYEQYF.

V and J are TRBV27 and TRBJ1-1; D remains ambiguous. The CDR3 loop spans 15 amino acids. V lost 5 bases and J 3 bases, leaving 16 bases between the germline ends. Per the germline V gene, CDR1 is MNHEY and CDR2 is SMNVEV (reference sequence). The CDR3: CASSRLGEGDTEAFF. CDR3 coding DNA: TGTGCCAGCAGTCGCCTAGGTGAGGGTGACACTGAAGCTTTCTTT.

This sequence joins TRBV28 and TRBJ2-7, with a possible D match to TRBD1 (6 bases). The CDR3 contains 14 residues. CDR1 MDHEN and CDR2 SYDVKM come from the germline V gene. The V gene lost 7 bases and the J gene lost 1 base, with 14 bases spanning the gap. The CDR3 nucleotides read TGTGCCAGCACCACAGGGATACTATCCTACGAGCAGTACTTC. Protein sequence: CASTTGILSYEQYF. Variable domain in full (rest from reference TRBV28 and TRBJ2-7): DVKVTQSSRYLVKRTGEKVFLECVQDMDHENMFWYRQDPGLGLRLIYFSYDVKMKEKGDIPEGYSVSREKKERFSLILESASTNQTSMYLCASTTGILSYEQYFGPGTRLTVT.